The TCR beta chain described here comes from a study of T cell responses to AZD1222 COVID-19 vaccine. Whole-study context: Second-dose schedules of about 4 or about 12 weeks were combined. Study-level points and caveats: Spike-specific TCRs gained breadth and depth after people received two AZD1222 doses. None of the repertoires were sampled until the peak T cell response had passed.

Germline V lookup: CDR1 MNHEY, CDR2 SVGAGI. The CDR3 totals 12 residues. V gave up 6 bases and J gave up 6 bases, with 8 bases separating them. Generated by immunoSEQ multiplex PCR, the TCRdb table keeps only in-frame clones and is missing some. The sample contains about 140,000 clones, 75% to 90% of which appear only once. On this clone itself: Its antigen is currently unknown.

The rearrangement uses TRBV6-5 and TRBJ2-2; D unresolved. This receptor was obtained from an adult in good health. The sequenced sample was peripheral blood, obtained on day 0 of AZD1222 vaccination. The CDR3 DNA follows: TGTGCCAGCAGGCAGTGGGCCGGGGAGCTGTTTTTT. It encodes CASRQWAGELFF.